This T cell receptor (beta chain) was sequenced in a study of blood T cell repertoires in COVID-19. As for the study in general: PBMCs, B-cell-depleted T cells, or T cells were the source of the cDNA or gDNA that made up the material.

Sequencing was performed with immunoSEQ multiplex PCR; in TCRdb, only in-frame clones are kept and a portion is missing. Of hundreds of thousands of clones in the sample, approximately 85% were seen once. The CDR3 extends over 15 amino acids. Germline CDR1 reads SGDLS; CDR2 reads YYNGEE. Trimming cost V 5 bases and J 4 bases, with 18 bases left between them. Assignment of participants to cohorts was predicated upon participant-reported clinical history. Sequencing was performed on PBMCs or T cells enriched from blood (not recorded which). The source of this sequence is a man aged 30 to 45 who had recovered from COVID-19. The chain carries TRBV9 and TRBJ1-1, with D possibly being TRBD1 (5 bases). This chain's CDR3 is CASRDNSGVRTEAFF. The CDR3 bases are TGTGCCAGCAGGGACAATAGTGGGGTGCGCACTGAAGCTTTCTTT.